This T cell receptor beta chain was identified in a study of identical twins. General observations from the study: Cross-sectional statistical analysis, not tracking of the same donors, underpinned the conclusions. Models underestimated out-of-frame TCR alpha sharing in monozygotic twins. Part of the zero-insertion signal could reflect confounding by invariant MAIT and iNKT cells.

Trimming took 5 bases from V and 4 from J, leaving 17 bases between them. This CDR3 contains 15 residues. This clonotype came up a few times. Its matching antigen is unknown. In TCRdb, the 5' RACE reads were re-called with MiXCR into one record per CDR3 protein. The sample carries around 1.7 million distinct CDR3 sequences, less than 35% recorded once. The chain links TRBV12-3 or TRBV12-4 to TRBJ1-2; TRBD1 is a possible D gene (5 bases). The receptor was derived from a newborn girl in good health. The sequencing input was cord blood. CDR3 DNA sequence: TGTGCCAGCAGTCTTCGGGACGGATTTAGCTATGGCTACACCTTC. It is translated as CASSLRDGFSYGYTF.